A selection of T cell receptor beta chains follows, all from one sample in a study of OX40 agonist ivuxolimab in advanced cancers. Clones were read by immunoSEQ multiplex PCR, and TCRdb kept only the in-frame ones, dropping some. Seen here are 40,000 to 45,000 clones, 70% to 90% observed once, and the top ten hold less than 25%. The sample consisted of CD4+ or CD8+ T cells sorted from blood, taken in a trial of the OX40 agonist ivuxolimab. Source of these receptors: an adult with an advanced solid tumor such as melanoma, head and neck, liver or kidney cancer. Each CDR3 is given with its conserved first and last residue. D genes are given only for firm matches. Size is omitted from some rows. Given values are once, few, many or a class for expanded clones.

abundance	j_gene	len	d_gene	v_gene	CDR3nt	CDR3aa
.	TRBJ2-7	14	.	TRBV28	TGTGCCAGCAGTTTGGGGGGACCGGCCTACGAGCAGTACTTC	CASSLGGPAYEQYF
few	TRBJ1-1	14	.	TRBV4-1	TGCGCCAGCAGCGGTCTTGGAGGGGACACTGAAGCTTTCTTT	CASSGLGGDTEAFF
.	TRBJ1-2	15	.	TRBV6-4	TGTGCCAGCAGTTACTACCCCCAGGGACCCTATGGCTACACCTTC	CASSYYPQGPYGYTF
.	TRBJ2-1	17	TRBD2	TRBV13	TGTGCCAGCAGCTTTGGCGGGGGGGGTGTCCCCTACAATGAGCAGTTCTTC	CASSFGGGGVPYNEQFF
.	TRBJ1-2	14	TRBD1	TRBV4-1	TGCGCCAGCAGCCAAGAAGGAGGGGGCGATGGCTACACCTTC	CASSQEGGGDGYTF
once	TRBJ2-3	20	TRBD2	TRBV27	TGTGCCAGCAGTGTCCACCCGGGACTAGCGGGGGGCCATAGCACAGATACGCAGTATTTT	CASSVHPGLAGGHSTDTQYF
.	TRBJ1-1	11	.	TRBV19	TGTGCCAGTAGTACTGGGTCGGAAGCTTTCTTT	CASSTGSEAFF
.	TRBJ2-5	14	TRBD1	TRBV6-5	TGTGCCAGCAGTCTCACAGGGGGCGCTGAGACCCAGTACTTC	CASSLTGGAETQYF
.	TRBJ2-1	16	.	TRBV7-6	TGTGCCAGCAGCTTAGTGACGGGGGCATTGACGAATGAGCAGTTCTTC	CASSLVTGALTNEQFF
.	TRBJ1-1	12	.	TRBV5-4	TGTGCCAGCAGGCGGTGGGACACTGAAGCTTTCTTT	CASRRWDTEAFF
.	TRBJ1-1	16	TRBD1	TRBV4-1	TGCGCCAGCAGCCAAGACTATAGACAGGGAAGGCCTGAAGCTTTCTTT	CASSQDYRQGRPEAFF
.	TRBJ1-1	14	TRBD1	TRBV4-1	TGCGCCAGCAGACTTCAGGGGGCGGGGGCTGAAGCTTTCTTT	CASRLQGAGAEAFF
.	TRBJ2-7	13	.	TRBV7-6	TGTGCCACTCAACCCCCGGGGGTCGACGAGCAGTACTTC	CATQPPGVDEQYF
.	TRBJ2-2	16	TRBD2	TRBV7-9	TGTGCCAGCAGCCCTAGCGGGGGATCGAACACCGGGGAGCTGTTTTTT	CASSPSGGSNTGELFF
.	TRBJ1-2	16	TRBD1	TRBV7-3	TGTGCCAGTAGCTTAAAGGGACAGGGGCCCATCTATGGCTACACCTTC	CASSLKGQGPIYGYTF
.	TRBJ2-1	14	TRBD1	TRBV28	TGTGCCAGCAGTTTGGCACAGGGGGCCATTGAGCAGTTCTTC	CASSLAQGAIEQFF
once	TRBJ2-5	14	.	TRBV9	TGTGCCAGCAGCGTATTTCGGGAGTCAGAGACCCAGTACTTC	CASSVFRESETQYF
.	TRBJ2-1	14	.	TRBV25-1	TGTGCCAGCAGTGATCCCGGGAACTACAATGAGCAGTTCTTC	CASSDPGNYNEQFF
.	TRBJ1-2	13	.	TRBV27	TGTGCCAGCAGTTTAGGCGGGCTTTATGGCTACACCTTC	CASSLGGLYGYTF
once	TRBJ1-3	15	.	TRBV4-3	TGCGCCAGCAGCCAAGAAGTAGCAGGGGGAAACACCATATATTTT	CASSQEVAGGNTIYF
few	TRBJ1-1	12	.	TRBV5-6	TGTGCCAGCAGCTTGCTGAACACTGAAGCTTTCTTT	CASSLLNTEAFF
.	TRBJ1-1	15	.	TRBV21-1	TGTGCCAGCAGCAAAGAGAGAGGGGAGAACACTGAAGCTTTCTTT	CASSKERGENTEAFF
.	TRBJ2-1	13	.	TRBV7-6	TGTGCCAGCAGCTTAGCCCACTGGAATGAGCAGTTCTTC	CASSLAHWNEQFF
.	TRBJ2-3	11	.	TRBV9	TGTGCCAGCAGCAGGTCAGATACGCAGTATTTT	CASSRSDTQYF
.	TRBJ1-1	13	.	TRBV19	TGTGCCAGTAGTATTTTGTCCCCGAGCGGAGCTTTCTTT	CASSILSPSGAFF
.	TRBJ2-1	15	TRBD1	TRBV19	TGTGCCAGTAGTTGGTGGGGACAGGGGGACAATGAGCAGTTCTTC	CASSWWGQGDNEQFF
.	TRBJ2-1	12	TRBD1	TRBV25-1	TGTGCCAGCGGACAGGGGGCAAGTGAGCAGTTCTTC	CASGQGASEQFF
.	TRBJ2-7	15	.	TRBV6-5	TGTGCCAGCAGCCCAGGAGGGGCTGGGACCTACGAGCAGTACTTC	CASSPGGAGTYEQYF
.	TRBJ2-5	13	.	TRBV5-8	TGTGCCAGCAGCTTGGGTTTGGAAGAGACCCAGTACTTC	CASSLGLEETQYF
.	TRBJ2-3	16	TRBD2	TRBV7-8	TGTGCCAGCAGCTTTAGCGGGGGGGCAATAACAGATACGCAGTATTTT	CASSFSGGAITDTQYF
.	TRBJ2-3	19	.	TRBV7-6	TGTGCCAGCAGCTTAACGGTTCGAGGAGGAACTTGGCGCACAGATACGCAGTATTTT	CASSLTVRGGTWRTDTQYF
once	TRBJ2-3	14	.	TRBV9	TGTGCCAGCAGCGTAGCCAGGGGTCTAGATACGCAGTATTTT	CASSVARGLDTQYF
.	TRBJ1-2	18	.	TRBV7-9	TGTGCCAGCAGCTTTCTTTATTTCGATTCCGGGACCGGTTATGGCTACACCTTC	CASSFLYFDSGTGYGYTF
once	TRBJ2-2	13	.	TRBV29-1	TGCAGCGTTGAAGGACTGAACACCGGGGAGCTGTTTTTT	CSVEGLNTGELFF
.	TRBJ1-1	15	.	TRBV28	TGTGCCAGCAGTTTAAACCCAGGTGGGAACACTGAAGCTTTCTTT	CASSLNPGGNTEAFF
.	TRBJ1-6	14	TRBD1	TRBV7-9	TGTGCCAGCAGCCGGGACAGCCCACCATCACCCCTCCACTTT	CASSRDSPPSPLHF